The 11 T cell receptor beta chains presented below share a single source sample, sequenced in a study of identifying expanded T cells in peripheral blood. Clones were sequenced by immunoSEQ multiplex PCR, and TCRdb holds only the in-frame ones, with some missing. The table has about 94,000 clones, approximately 88% seen once. The sequencing input was blood. The source of these receptors is a person aged 18 to 70 in good health.

V gene TRBV6-6 combines with J gene TRBJ2-2; the match to TRBD1 covers 10 bases. Germline V lookup: CDR1 MNHNY, CDR2 SVGAGI (reference sequence). V shed 6 bases and J 4 bases; nucleotides not matched to a gene: 8. The CDR3 runs to 16 residues. This CDR3 reads CASRESGTGVTGELFF. DNA of the CDR3: TGTGCCAGCAGGGAGAGTGGGACAGGGGTCACCGGGGAGCTGTTTTTT.

This chain connects TRBV18 to TRBJ1-5; 7 nucleotides line up with TRBD1. The V gene's germline CDR1 is KGHSH and CDR2 LQKENI. The CDR3 loop spans 16 amino acids. With 3 bases clipped from V and 7 bases from J, the junction kept 12 bases outside the gene matches. The DNA of the CDR3 is TGTGCCAGCTCACCCGAAAATAACAGGGGAGGACAGCCCCAGCATTTT. As protein: CASSPENNRGGQPQHF.

V is TRBV28 and J is TRBJ1-3; D gene unclear. The CDR3 runs to 14 residues. Germline V gene lookup returns CDR1 MDHEN and CDR2 SYDVKM. Trimming stripped 5 bases from V and 2 bases from J, with 10 bases between. The CDR3, as DNA: TGTGCCAGCAGTCTAGACTATCCTGGAAACACCATATATTTT. Its translation: CASSLDYPGNTIYF.

The chain has TRBV19 and TRBJ1-3; perhaps TRBD1 as D (5 bases). The CDR3 has 16 amino acids. Between the trimmed V and J ends, which lost 4 bases and 0 bases, there was a span of 13 bases. Per the germline V gene, CDR1 is LNHDA and CDR2 is SQIVND (reference sequence). CDR3 sequence (DNA): TGTGCCAGTAGTACACCGGGGCTGATCTCTGGAAACACCATATATTTT. It codes for CASSTPGLISGNTIYF.

V usage is TRBV5-1 and J usage is TRBJ2-2; perhaps TRBD1 as D (6 bases). CDR1 is SGHRS, CDR2 YFSETQ, per germline. The CDR3 extends over 14 amino acids. The ends were cut back, 4 bases at V and 3 bases at J, with 10 bases in the middle. In DNA form, the CDR3 reads TGCGCCAGCAGCCTGGACAGCTACACCGGGGAGCTGTTTTTT. Protein sequence: CASSLDSYTGELFF.

The chain links TRBV4-1 to TRBJ1-2, with TRBD1 matching 7 bases. Germline-derived CDR1 and CDR2 are MGHRA and YSYEKL. This CDR3 contains 15 residues. J was trimmed by 3 bases and V by 1 base; bases with no gene match: 5. CDR3 DNA: TGCGCCAGCAGCCAAGGAACAGGGGCTTACTATGGCTACACCTTC. Translating gives CASSQGTGAYYGYTF.

The genes are TRBV19 and TRBJ1-5; D unclear. The germline V gene has CDR1 LNHDA and CDR2 SQIVND (reference sequence). The CDR3 consists of 15 residues. V was clipped by 3 bases and J by 0 bases, with 9 bases between them. CDR3 in amino acids: CASSIREYSNQPQHF. The CDR3 DNA is TGTGCCAGTAGTATTAGAGAATATAGCAATCAGCCCCAGCATTTT.

This chain links TRBV9 with TRBJ2-3; D unclear. This CDR3 spans 12 amino acids. The germline CDR1 and CDR2 sequences are SGDLS and YYNGEE. V dropped 7 bases and J dropped 6 bases, with 12 bases sitting between them. The CDR3 bases are TGTGCCAGCGCCAAGAATTCGGATACGCAGTATTTT. As protein: CASAKNSDTQYF.

The gene calls are TRBV5-4 and TRBJ1-5, with D maybe TRBD1 (5 bases). The V end lost 5 bases, the J end lost 1 base, and 10 bases lay between the germline ends. Germline V gene lookup returns CDR1 SGHNT and CDR2 YYREEE (reference sequence). The CDR3 consists of 14 residues. The CDR3: CASRAWGSNQPQHF. CDR3 DNA: TGTGCCAGCAGAGCCTGGGGGAGCAATCAGCCCCAGCATTTT.

This clone was counted a single time. The chain links TRBV30 to TRBJ1-5, with a weak D call TRBD1 (6 bases). The CDR3 contains 15 residues. The V and J ends lost 0 bases and 7 bases respectively, with 16 bases between them. Germline CDR1 and CDR2: GTSNPN and SVGIG (reference sequence). CDR3 protein: CAWSVGGGEGQPQHF. DNA of the CDR3: TGTGCCTGGAGTGTAGGAGGGGGAGAGGGCCAGCCCCAGCATTTT. Looking up the rest from reference TRBV30 and TRBJ1-5 gives the full variable domain: SQTIHQWPATLVQPVGSPLSLECTVEGTSNPNLYWYRQAAGRGLQLLFYSVGIGQISSEVPQNLSASRPQDRQFILSSKKLLLSDSGFYLCAWSVGGGEGQPQHFGDGTRLSIL.

V is TRBV10-3 and J is TRBJ2-2; D possibly corresponds to TRBD1 (6 bases). V was shortened by 4 bases and J by 4 bases, with 13 bases between the two germline ends. The CDR3 spans 15 residues. The germline CDR1 and CDR2 sequences are ENHRY and SYGVKD. CDR3 amino acids: CAISVLGAGTGELFF. As DNA, the CDR3 is TGTGCCATCAGTGTATTGGGGGCTGGCACCGGGGAGCTGTTTTTT.